This T cell receptor beta chain was identified during a study of CD8+CD57+ T cells in acquired aplastic anemia. Study observations and caveats: Patients and controls had CD8+ Simpson's diversity values that were not significantly distinct. Patients and controls had in common some 30 CD8+ CDR3 sequences.

In its sample, this clonotype was seen many times. Its antigen is still unknown. The CDR3 is made up of 16 amino acids. Germline assignment: CDR1 SGHTA and CDR2 FQGNSA. V was cut by 2 bases and J by 1 base, with 15 bases left in between. The template used for profiling TCR beta VDJ and CDR3 was genomic DNA. Each CDR3 protein is one row after TCRdb ran MiXCR on the reads. The table has about 470,000 distinct CDR3 sequences, over 25% seen once. Patients picked for sequencing had shown CD8+CD57+ cell expansion detected by flow cytometry. Patients, without exception, had severe acquired aplastic anemia. This sequence joins TRBV7-2 and TRBJ2-7; D is unresolved. Source material: sorted CD4+, CD8+, or CD8+CD57+ T cells (not recorded which) from PBMCs. This clonotype was sampled from a human donor with aplastic anemia. CDR3: CASSLHVVGRSYEQYF. The CDR3 DNA follows: TGTGCCAGCAGCTTACATGTTGTCGGCAGGTCCTACGAGCAGTACTTC.